This TCR beta chain is from a study of blood T cell repertoires in COVID-19 (TCRdb year 2020). For the wider study: The collaborator samples originated in the United States, Italy and Spain and spanned the acute and convalescent phases of COVID-19. Where HLA class I and class II types were available, the types were taken from metadata supplied by the sample provider, not from assay-based typing. Deeply sampled blood TCRbeta repertoires from subjects exposed to, actively infected with, or recovered from COVID-19 were included in the dataset. The samples were drawn from two sources: the first 160 participants of the ongoing ImmuneRACE study, and over 1,000 subjects contributed by 6 global collaborators. The material from the prospective study consisted of cDNA or gDNA derived from T cells, B-cell-depleted T cells, or PBMCs. The repertoires were released in a freely available public database intended as a resource for research on the immune response to SARS-CoV-2. Sample metadata almost always included a de-identified subject ID, COVID-19 status, age in years and sex. Study-wide findings and limitations: Clinical and demographic metadata were provided uncurated, with the amount varying by source and participant.

The collaborating institutions used their own protocols to collect whole blood in K2EDTA tubes. Collaborator samples were shipped for TCRbeta analysis as frozen whole blood, isolated PBMCs, or DNA extracted from either sample type. On this clone: Its antigen is currently not known. Base qualities are missing; no much larger clone stands one base away.

The immunoSEQ Assay, a bias-controlled multiplex PCR, was used to amplify TCRbeta CDR3 regions from genomic DNA. The authors' pipeline ran thus. The number of nucleated cells in each sample was estimated by amplification of reference gene primers within the assay. To quantify the absolute abundance of each unique TCRbeta CDR3 rearrangement, sequence reads were collapsed and filtered. For each sample, productive Simpson clonality was calculated by taking the square root of Simpson's diversity index across productive rearrangements. This immuneACCESS table, as held by TCRdb, lists in-frame sequences with V and J called but not all clones. Of the missing ones, under half trace to an unresolved V gene in checked studies; the others have no known cause. The V and J calls and clone size are taken from that table; D and trimming were inferred from the DNA. Within this sample are approximately 69,000 clones, with 75% to 90% of them counted one time only. Around 12% of the sample goes to the ten largest clones.

From its cysteine to its phenylalanine, the CDR3 spans 11 amino acids. Only CDR3 DNA is held: 33 bases, read in frame from base 1. As encoded in the germline V gene, CDR1 is SGHVS while CDR2 is FNYEAQ. V loses 5 bases, J loses 9 bases, and the germline ends lie 8 bases apart. This receptor was identified in a human donor in a cohort sampled during active COVID-19. Sequenced input: peripheral blood. The sequence is built from TRBV7-6 and TRBJ1-5; D gene: possibly TRBD1, on 5 matching bases. Read as DNA, the sequence is TGTGCCAGCAGCCTCGGGGGGCCCCAGCATTTT. It is translated as CASSLGGPQHF.